This TCR beta chain was identified during a study of T cells of healthy individuals. TCRdb reanalysed the 5' RACE reads using MiXCR and keeps one entry per CDR3 protein. The sample lists about 63,000 distinct CDR3 sequences, roughly 15% occurring once. This clonotype was observed at least ten times. The V and J ends lost 1 base and 6 bases respectively, with 9 bases between them. CDR1 is SGHDN and CDR2 is FVKESK in the germline V gene. CDR3 length equals 13 residues. The chain is built from TRBV14 and TRBJ2-5; D is unresolved. This sequence originates from a human donor in good health. The CDR3 sequence is CASSQGSSQTQYF. The CDR3 DNA reads TGTGCCAGCAGCCAAGGAAGCTCACAGACCCAGTACTTC.